This T cell receptor (beta chain) was observed in a study of vaccination effects on CD4 cells after COVID-19. V was clipped by 5 bases and J by 6 bases, with 13 bases between them. Per germline, CDR1 SEHNR and CDR2 FQNEAQ (reference sequence). This CDR3 spans 13 amino acids. Worth noting for this clone: The target antigen is unknown.

Findings of the study overall: The study, lacking early post-infection timepoints, had few convalescent patients. Both infection-induced and vaccine-induced clones contracted markedly at late post-vaccination timepoints.

Prior to sequencing, the ViraFEST assay stimulated PBMC with viral peptide pools, which expanded the antigen-specific CD4+ T cells. Upon completion of more than 9 days in culture, CD4+ T cells were isolated. People in the vaccine group had not been infected with SARS-CoV-2 before, and their nucleocapsid antibodies were negative. The authors replaced half the medium with IL-2 medium on days 3 and 7. Libraries were prepared by immunoSEQ multiplex PCR; TCRdb keeps only in-frame clonotypes and omits some of them. The table records fewer than 30,000 clones, 70% to 80% of them present only once. Sample: CD4+ T cells from PBMCs cultured with SARS-CoV-2 spike peptides, taken before COVID-19 vaccination. The V gene is TRBV7-9, the J gene TRBJ1-2, with TRBD1 as a possible D gene (6 bases). This receptor was identified in a human donor who received a COVID-19 vaccine. Here the CDR3 reads CASSAGQSDGYTF. The CDR3 nucleotides are TGTGCCAGCAGCGCGGGACAATCGGATGGCTACACCTTC.